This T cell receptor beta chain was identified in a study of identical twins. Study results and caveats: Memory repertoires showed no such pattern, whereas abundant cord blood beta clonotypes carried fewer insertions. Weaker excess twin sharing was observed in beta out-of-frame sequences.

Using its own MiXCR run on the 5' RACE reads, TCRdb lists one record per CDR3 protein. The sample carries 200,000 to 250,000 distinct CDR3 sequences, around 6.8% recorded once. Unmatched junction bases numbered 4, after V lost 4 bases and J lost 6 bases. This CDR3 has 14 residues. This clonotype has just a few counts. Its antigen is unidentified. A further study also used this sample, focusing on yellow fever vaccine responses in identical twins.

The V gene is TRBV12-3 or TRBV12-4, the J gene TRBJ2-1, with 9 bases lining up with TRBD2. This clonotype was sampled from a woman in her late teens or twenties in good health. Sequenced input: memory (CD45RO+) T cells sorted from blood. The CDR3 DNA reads TGTGCCAGCAGTTCGTTGGGACTAGCCAATGAGCAGTTCTTC. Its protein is CASSSLGLANEQFF.